The subject of this entry is one T cell receptor beta chain. Its antigen is undetermined. This entry comes from a study of beta chain features in type 1 diabetes. The CDR3 loop spans 17 amino acids. Per the germline V gene, CDR1 is LNHDA and CDR2 is SQIVND (reference sequence). Trimming took off 2 bases at V and 4 bases at J, with 18 bases between the two ends. Expressed TCRB transcripts were sequenced, since all the RNA that had been isolated was reverse transcribed. Profiled with immunoSEQ multiplex PCR; TCRdb holds only in-frame clones, not every one. The table includes about 340,000 clones, approximately 15% detected once. Study-wide results and limits: TCRB CDR3s from Type 1 diabetes patients were moderately but significantly shorter in all four CD4+ subsets.

The chain employs TRBV19 and TRBJ1-5, with D maybe TRBD1 (5 bases). This receptor was taken from a woman under 30 with type 1 diabetes. The sample taken for sequencing was naive CD4+ T cells from blood. The DNA for the CDR3 is TGTGCCAGTAGTATACTGGGGGGGTCGATATCGAATCAGCCCCAGCATTTT. It specifies CASSILGGSISNQPQHF.